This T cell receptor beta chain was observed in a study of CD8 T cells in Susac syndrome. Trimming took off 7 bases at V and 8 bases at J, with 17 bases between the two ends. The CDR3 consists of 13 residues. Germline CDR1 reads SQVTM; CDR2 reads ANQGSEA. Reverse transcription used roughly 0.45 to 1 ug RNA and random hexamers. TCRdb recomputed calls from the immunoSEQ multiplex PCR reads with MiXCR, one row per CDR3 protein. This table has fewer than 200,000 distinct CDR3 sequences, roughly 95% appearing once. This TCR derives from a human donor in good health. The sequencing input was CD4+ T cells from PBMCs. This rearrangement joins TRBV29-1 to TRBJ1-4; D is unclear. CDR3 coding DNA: TGCAGCGCTCGGACGCCGAGCGGAGAAAAACTGTTTTTT. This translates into CSARTPSGEKLFF.